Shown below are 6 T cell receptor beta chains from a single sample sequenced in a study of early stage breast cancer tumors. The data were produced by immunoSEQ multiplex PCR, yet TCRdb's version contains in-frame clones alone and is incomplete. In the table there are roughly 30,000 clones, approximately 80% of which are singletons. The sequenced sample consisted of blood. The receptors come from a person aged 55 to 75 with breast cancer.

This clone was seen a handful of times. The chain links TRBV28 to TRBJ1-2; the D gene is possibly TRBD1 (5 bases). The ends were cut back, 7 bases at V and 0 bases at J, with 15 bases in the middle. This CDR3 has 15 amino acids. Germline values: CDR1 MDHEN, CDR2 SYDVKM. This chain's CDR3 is CASNPGSHTNYGYTF. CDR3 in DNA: TGTGCCAGCAACCCAGGGTCACATACTAACTATGGCTACACCTTC.

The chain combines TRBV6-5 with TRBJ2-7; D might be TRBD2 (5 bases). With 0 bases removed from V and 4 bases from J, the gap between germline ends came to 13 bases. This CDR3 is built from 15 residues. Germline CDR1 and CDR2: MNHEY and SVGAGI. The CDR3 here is CASSYSGPERYEQYF. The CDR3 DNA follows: TGTGCCAGCAGTTACTCCGGCCCAGAGCGGTACGAGCAGTACTTC.

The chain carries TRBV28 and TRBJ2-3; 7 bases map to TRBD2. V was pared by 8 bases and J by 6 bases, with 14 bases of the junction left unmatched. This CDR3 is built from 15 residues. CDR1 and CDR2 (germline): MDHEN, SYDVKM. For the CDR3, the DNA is TGTGCCAGCCGGGACTATGATCAGGTGCTGGATACGCAGTATTTT. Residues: CASRDYDQVLDTQYF. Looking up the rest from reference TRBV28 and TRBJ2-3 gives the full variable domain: DVKVTQSSRYLVKRTGEKVFLECVQDMDHENMFWYRQDPGLGLRLIYFSYDVKMKEKGDIPEGYSVSREKKERFSLILESASTNQTSMYLCASRDYDQVLDTQYFGPGTRLTVL.

CDR3 nucleotides: TGTGCCAGCAGCTTACGAGGCGGCAGGGGCCCCCTCAACGAGCAGTACTTC. Translated, it gives CASSLRGGRGPLNEQYF. V and J are TRBV7-3 and TRBJ2-7; D may be TRBD1 (6 bases). The CDR3 is made up of 17 amino acids. V was shortened by 2 bases and J by 5 bases, with 22 bases between the two germline ends. The germline gives CDR1 SGHTA, CDR2 FQGTGA.

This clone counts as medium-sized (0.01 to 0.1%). CDR3 nucleotides: TGTGCCAGCTCACCCGGGACAGGGTATGGCTACACCTTC. It specifies CASSPGTGYGYTF. The rearrangement joins TRBV18 to TRBJ1-2; 9 bases are shared with TRBD1. Germline V gives CDR1 KGHSH, CDR2 LQKENI. The CDR3 covers 13 residues. Trimming cost V 3 bases and J 5 bases; bases outside gene matches: 1. Variable domain in full (rest from reference TRBV18 and TRBJ1-2): NAGVMQNPRHLVRRRGQEARLRCSPMKGHSHVYWYRQLPEEGLKFMVYLQKENIIDESGMPKERFSAEFPKEGPSILRIQQVVRGDSAAYFCASSPGTGYGYTFGSGTRLTVV.

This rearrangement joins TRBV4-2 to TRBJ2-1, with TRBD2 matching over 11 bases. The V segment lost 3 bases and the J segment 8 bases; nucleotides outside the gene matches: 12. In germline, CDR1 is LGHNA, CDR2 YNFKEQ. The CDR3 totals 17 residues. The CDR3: CASSQGRLAGGFDEQFF. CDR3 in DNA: TGTGCCAGCAGCCAGGGTCGTCTAGCGGGAGGATTCGATGAGCAGTTCTTC.